The present TCR beta chain was sequenced within a study of control samples from healthy donors and cancer patients. Using immunoSEQ multiplex PCR, the repertoire was profiled, and TCRdb retains in-frame clones only, with some absent. This sample yields approximately 80,000 clones, of which roughly 84% are seen a single time; more than 5% belongs to the top ten. CDR3 size: 15 residues. The V gene lost 2 bases and the J gene lost 0 bases, with 8 bases spanning the gap. From germline, CDR1 is KGHSH and CDR2 LQKENI. The rearrangement joins TRBV18 to TRBJ1-3, with a possible D match to TRBD1 (6 bases). The sequenced sample was blood. This receptor was identified in a woman between 45 and 65 years old in good health. CDR3 sequence reads: CASSPGGPSGNTIYF. As DNA, the CDR3 is TGTGCCAGCTCACCAGGGGGCCCCTCTGGAAACACCATATATTTT.